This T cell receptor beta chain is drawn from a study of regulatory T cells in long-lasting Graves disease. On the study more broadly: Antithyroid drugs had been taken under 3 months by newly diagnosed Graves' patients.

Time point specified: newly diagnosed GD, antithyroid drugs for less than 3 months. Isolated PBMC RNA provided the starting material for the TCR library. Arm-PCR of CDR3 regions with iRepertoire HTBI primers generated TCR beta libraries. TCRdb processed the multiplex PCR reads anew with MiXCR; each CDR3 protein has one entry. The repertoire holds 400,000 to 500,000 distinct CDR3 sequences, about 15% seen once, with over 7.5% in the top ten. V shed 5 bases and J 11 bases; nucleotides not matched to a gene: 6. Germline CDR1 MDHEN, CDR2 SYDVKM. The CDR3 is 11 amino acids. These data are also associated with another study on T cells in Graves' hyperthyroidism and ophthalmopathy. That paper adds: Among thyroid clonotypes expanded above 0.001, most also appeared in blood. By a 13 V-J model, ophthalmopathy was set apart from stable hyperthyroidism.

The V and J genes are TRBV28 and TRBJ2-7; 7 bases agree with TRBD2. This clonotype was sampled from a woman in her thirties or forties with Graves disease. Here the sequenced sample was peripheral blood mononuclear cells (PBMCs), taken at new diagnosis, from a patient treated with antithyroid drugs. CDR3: CASSTRRGEYF. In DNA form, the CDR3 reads TGTGCCAGCAGTACCCGCCGGGGGGAGTACTTC.